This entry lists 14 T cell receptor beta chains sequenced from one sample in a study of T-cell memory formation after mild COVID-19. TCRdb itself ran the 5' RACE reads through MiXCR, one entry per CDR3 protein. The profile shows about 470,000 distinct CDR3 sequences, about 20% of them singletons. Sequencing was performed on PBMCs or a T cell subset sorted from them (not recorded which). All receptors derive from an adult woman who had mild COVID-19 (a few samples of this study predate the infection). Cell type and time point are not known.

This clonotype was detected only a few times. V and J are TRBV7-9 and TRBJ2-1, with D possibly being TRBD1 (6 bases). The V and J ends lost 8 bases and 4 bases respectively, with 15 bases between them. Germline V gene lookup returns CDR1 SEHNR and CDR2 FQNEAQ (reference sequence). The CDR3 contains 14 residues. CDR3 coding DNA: TGTGCCAGCGTAGGGCAGGGGTCTTACAATGAGCAGTTCTTC. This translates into CASVGQGSYNEQFF.

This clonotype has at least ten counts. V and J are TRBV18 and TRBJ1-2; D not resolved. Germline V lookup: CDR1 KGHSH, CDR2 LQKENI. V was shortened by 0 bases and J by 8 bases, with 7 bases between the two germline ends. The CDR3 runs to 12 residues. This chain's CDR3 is CASSPPSGGYTF. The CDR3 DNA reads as TGTGCCAGCTCACCACCAAGTGGCGGCTACACCTTC.

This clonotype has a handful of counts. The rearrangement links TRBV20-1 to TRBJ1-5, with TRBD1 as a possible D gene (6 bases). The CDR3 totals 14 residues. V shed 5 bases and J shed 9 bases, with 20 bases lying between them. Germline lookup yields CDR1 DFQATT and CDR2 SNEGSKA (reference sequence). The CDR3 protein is CSARSRDTPRPQHF. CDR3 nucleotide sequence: TGCAGTGCTCGATCCCGGGACACCCCCCGGCCCCAGCATTTT.

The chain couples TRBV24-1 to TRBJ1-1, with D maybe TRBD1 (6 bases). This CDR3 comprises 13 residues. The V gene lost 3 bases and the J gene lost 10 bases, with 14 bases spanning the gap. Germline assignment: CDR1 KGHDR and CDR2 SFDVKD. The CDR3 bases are TGTGCCACCAGTGATCAGGGGTCACGGAGAGCTTTCTTT. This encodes CATSDQGSRRAFF.

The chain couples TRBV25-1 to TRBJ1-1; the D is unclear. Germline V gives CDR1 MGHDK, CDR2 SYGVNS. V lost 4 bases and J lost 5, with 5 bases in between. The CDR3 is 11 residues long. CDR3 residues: CASSVTTEAFF. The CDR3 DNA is TGTGCCAGCAGTGTAACAACTGAAGCTTTCTTT.

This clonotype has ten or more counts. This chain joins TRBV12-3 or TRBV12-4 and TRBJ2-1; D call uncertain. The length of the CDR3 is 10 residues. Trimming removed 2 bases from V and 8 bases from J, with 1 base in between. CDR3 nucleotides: TGTGCCAGCAGTTTATATGAGCAGTTCTTC. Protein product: CASSLYEQFF.

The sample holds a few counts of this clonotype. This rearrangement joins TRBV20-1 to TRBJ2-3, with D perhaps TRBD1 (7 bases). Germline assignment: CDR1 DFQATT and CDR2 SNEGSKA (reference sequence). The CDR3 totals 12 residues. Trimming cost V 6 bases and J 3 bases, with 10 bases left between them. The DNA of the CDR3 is TGCAGTGCCCCAGGGGGGACAGATACGCAGTATTTT. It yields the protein CSAPGGTDTQYF.

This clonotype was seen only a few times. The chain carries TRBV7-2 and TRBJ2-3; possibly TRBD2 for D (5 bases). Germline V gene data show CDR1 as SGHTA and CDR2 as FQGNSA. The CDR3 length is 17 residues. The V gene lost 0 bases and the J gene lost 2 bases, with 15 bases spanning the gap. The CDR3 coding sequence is TGTGCCAGCAGCTTAGCGGGAGTGACCGTGGCCACAGATACGCAGTATTTT. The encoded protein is CASSLAGVTVATDTQYF.

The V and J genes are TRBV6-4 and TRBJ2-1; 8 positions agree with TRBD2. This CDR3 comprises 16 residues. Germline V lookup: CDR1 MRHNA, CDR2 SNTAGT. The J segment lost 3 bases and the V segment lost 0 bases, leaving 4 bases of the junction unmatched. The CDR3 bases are TGTGCCAGCAGTGACTCAACTAGCGGAGACTACAATGAGCAGTTCTTC. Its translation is CASSDSTSGDYNEQFF.

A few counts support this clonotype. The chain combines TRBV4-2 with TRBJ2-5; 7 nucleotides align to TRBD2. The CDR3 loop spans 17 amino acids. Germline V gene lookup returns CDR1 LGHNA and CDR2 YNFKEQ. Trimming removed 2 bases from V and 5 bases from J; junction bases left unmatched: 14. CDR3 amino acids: CASSQRRSGVDFETQYF. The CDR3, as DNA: TGTGCCAGCAGCCAAAGGCGGAGCGGGGTGGATTTTGAGACCCAGTACTTC.

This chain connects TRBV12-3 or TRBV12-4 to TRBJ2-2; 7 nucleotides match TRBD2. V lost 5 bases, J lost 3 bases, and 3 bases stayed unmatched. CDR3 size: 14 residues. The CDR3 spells CASSRDYDTGELFF. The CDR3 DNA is TGTGCCAGCAGTCGGGACTACGACACCGGGGAGCTGTTTTTT.

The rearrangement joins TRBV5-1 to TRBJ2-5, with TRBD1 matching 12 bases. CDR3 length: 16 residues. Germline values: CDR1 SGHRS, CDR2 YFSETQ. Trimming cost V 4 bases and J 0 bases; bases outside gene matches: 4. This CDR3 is CASSPGTGGNQETQYF. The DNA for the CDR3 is TGCGCCAGCAGCCCCGGGACAGGGGGCAACCAAGAGACCCAGTACTTC.

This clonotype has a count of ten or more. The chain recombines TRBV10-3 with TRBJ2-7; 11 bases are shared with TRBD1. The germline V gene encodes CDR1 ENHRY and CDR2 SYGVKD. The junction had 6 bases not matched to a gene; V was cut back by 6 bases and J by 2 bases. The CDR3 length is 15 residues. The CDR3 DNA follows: TGTGCCATCAGATTCGGGACAGGGGGTACCTACGAGCAGTACTTC. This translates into CAIRFGTGGTYEQYF.

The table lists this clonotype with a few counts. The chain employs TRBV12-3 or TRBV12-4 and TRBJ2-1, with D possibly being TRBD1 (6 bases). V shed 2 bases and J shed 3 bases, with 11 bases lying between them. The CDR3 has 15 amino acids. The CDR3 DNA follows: TGTGCCAGCAGTTTAAGGGGGAGATTCTACAATGAGCAGTTCTTC. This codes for CASSLRGRFYNEQFF.